This T cell receptor (beta chain) originates from a study of T-cell reconstitution after alpha-beta-depleted transplantation in children. General study results and limits: Diversity and T-cell counts at one year after transplant derived mostly from new T cells. Some patients' high day-60 TCRbeta diversity was attributed to recipient cells surviving conditioning.

Unique molecular identifiers tagged the TCRbeta library. TCRdb called the PCR reads again in MiXCR, with one record for every CDR3 protein. The table shows about 440,000 distinct CDR3 sequences, with over 40% occurring only once. This CDR3 has 14 amino acids. V was pared by 7 bases and J by 6 bases, with 16 bases between. Germline CDR1 SGHVS, CDR2 FNYEAQ. With respect to this clonotype: What it binds is unknown.

The chain is built from TRBV7-6 and TRBJ1-5; TRBD1 is a possible D gene (6 bases). This clonotype originated in a girl aged 2 to 10 with aplastic anemia, due to receive a stem cell transplant. Here the sequenced sample was PBMCs, taken before TCRalphabeta/CD19-depleted stem cell transplant. CDR3 protein: CASTIYREGQPQHF. The CDR3 DNA reads as TGTGCCAGCACTATTTACAGGGAAGGTCAGCCCCAGCATTTT.